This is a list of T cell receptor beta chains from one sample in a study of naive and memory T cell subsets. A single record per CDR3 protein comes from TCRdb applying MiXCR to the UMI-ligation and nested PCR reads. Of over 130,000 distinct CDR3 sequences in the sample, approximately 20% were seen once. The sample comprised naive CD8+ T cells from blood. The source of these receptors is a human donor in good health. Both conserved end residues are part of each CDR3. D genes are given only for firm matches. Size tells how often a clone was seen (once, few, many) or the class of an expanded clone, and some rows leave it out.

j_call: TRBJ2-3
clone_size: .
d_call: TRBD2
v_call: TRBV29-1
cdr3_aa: CSVVLETNSGRAPADTQYF
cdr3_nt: TGCAGCGTTGTACTGGAGACCAATAGCGGGAGGGCCCCCGCAGATACGCAGTATTTT

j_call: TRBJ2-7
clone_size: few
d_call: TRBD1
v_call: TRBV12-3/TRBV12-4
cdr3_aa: CASSSIGQGASYEQYF
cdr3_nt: TGTGCCAGCAGTTCCATCGGACAGGGGGCATCCTACGAGCAGTACTTC

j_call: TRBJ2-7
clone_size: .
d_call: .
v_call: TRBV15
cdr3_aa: CATSRDANYEQYF
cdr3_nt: TGTGCCACCAGCAGAGACGCGAACTACGAGCAGTACTTC

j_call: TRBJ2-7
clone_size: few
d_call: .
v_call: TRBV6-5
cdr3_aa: CASSYSITPAYEQYF
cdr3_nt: TGTGCCAGCAGTTACTCGATTACCCCAGCTTACGAGCAGTACTTC

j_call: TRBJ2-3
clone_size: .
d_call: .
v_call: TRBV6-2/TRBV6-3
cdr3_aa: CASRTGKSTQYF
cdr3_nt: TGTGCCAGCAGAACCGGGAAGTCTACGCAGTATTTT

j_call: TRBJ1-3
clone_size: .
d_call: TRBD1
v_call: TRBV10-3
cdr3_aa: CAISRTGSGNTIYF
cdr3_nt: TGTGCCATCAGTAGGACAGGCTCTGGAAACACCATATATTTT

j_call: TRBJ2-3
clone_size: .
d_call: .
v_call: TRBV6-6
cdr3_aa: CASSYSEASTDTQYF
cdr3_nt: TGTGCCAGCAGTTACTCGGAAGCTAGCACAGATACGCAGTATTTT

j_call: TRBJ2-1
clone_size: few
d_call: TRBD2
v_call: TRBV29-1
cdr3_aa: CSVEDPLAGSSYNEQFF
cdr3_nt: TGCAGCGTTGAAGATCCCCTAGCGGGAAGCTCCTACAATGAGCAGTTCTTC

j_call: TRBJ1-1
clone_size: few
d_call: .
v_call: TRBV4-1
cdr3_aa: CASSQEVPGDTEAFF
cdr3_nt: TGCGCCAGCAGCCAAGAAGTACCAGGGGACACTGAAGCTTTCTTT

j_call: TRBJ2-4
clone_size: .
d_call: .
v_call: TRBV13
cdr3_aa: CASTIFQGVGPALAKNIQYF
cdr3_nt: TGTGCCAGCACCATCTTTCAGGGAGTCGGGCCCGCTCTAGCCAAAAACATTCAGTACTTC

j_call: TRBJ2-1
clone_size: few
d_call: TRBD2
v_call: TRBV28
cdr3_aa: CASSSHKERDDEQFF
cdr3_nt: TGTGCCAGCAGCTCCCACAAGGAGCGGGACGATGAGCAGTTCTTC

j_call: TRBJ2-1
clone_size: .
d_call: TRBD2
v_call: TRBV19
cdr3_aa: CASSTLLAVGEQFF
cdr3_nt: TGTGCCAGTAGTACATTACTAGCGGTGGGGGAGCAGTTCTTC

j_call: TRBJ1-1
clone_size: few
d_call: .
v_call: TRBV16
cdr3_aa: CASSQNWDTEAFF
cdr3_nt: TGTGCCAGCAGCCAAAATTGGGACACTGAAGCTTTCTTT

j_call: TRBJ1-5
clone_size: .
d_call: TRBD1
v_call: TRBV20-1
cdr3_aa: CSANPGTASNQPQHF
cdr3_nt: TGCAGTGCTAACCCCGGGACAGCTAGCAATCAGCCCCAGCATTTT

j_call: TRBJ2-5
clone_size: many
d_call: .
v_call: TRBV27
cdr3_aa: CASSLSGRPQETQYF
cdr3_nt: TGTGCCAGCAGTTTAAGTGGCAGACCCCAAGAGACCCAGTACTTC

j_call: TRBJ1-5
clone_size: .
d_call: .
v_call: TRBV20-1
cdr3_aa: CSFGINSNQPQHF
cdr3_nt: TGCAGCTTCGGGATTAATAGCAATCAGCCCCAGCATTTT

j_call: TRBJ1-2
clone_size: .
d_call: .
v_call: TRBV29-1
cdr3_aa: CSVEGVQGSPNYGYTF
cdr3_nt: TGCAGCGTTGAAGGAGTGCAGGGCTCCCCTAACTATGGCTACACCTTC

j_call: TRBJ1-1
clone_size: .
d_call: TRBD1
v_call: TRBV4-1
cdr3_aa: CASSQARQGNTEAFF
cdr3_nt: TGCGCCAGCAGCCAAGCCCGACAGGGTAACACTGAAGCTTTCTTT

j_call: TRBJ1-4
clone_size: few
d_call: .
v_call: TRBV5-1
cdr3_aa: CASSLGPTNEKLFF
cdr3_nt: TGCGCCAGCAGCTTGGGGCCAACTAATGAAAAACTGTTTTTT

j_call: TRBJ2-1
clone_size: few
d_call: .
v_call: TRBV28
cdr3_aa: CASSSRSPYNEQFF
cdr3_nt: TGTGCCAGCAGTTCAAGGAGTCCCTACAATGAGCAGTTCTTC

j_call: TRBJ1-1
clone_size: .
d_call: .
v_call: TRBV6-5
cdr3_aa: CASSRPRDGHTEAFF
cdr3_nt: TGTGCCAGCAGTCGTCCCCGGGACGGACACACTGAAGCTTTCTTT

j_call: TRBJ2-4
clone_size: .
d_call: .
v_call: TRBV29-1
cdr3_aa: CSVLNLAKNIQYF
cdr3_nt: TGCAGCGTCCTTAACCTAGCCAAAAACATTCAGTACTTC

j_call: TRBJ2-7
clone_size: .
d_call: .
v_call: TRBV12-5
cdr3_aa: CASGLGGTYEQYF
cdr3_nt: TGTGCTAGTGGTTTGGGCGGGACCTACGAGCAGTACTTC

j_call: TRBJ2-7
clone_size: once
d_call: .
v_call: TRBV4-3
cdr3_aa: CASSQDSQNYEQYF
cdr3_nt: TGCGCCAGCAGCCAAGACTCACAGAACTACGAGCAGTACTTC

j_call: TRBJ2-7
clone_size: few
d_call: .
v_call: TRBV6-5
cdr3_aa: CASSYSGSLAEQYF
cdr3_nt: TGTGCCAGCAGTTACTCAGGCTCCCTCGCCGAGCAGTACTTC

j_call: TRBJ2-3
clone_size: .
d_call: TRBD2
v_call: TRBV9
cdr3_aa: CASSPLGLAGADTQYF
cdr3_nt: TGTGCCAGCAGCCCTCTGGGACTAGCGGGAGCGGATACGCAGTATTTT

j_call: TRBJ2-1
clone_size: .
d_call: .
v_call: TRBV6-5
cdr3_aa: CASSYSKIDQQFF
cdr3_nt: TGTGCCAGCAGTTACTCGAAGATTGATCAGCAGTTCTTC

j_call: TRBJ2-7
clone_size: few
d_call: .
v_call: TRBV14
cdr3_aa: CASSQETDYEQYF
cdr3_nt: TGTGCCAGCAGCCAGGAAACGGACTACGAGCAGTACTTC

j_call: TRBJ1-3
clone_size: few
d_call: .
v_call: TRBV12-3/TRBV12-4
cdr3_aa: CASSFTLSGNTIYF
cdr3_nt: TGTGCCAGCAGTTTTACACTGTCTGGAAACACCATATATTTT

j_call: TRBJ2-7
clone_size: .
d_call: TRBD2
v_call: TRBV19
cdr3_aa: CASSASGMNEQYF
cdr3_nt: TGTGCCAGTAGTGCTAGCGGGATGAACGAGCAGTACTTC

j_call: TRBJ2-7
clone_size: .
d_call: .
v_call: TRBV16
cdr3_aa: CASSQAKLYEQYF
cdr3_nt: TGTGCCAGCAGCCAAGCTAAGTTATACGAGCAGTACTTC

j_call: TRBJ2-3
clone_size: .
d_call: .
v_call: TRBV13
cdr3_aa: CASSLAQPTQYF
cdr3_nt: TGTGCCAGCAGCTTAGCCCAGCCTACGCAGTATTTT

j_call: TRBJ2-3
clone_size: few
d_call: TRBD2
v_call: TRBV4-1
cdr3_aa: CASSYTSGRSDTQYF
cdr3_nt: TGCGCCAGCAGCTACACTAGCGGGAGGTCAGATACGCAGTATTTT

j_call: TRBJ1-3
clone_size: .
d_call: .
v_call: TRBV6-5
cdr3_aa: CASSYSIQILGGSGNTIYF
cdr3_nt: TGTGCCAGCAGTTACTCGATCCAGATTCTGGGGGGCTCTGGAAACACCATATATTTT

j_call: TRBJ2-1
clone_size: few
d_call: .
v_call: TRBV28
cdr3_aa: CASSLAGLPYNEQFF
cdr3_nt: TGTGCCAGCAGTTTAGCGGGTTTACCTTACAATGAGCAGTTCTTC

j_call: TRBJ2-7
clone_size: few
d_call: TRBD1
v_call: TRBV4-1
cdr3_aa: CASSQQHGQGRFYEQYF
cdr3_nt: TGCGCCAGCAGCCAACAACATGGACAGGGGAGGTTCTACGAGCAGTACTTC

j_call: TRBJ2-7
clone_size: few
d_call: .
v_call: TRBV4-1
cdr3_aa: CASSQEPSSYEQYF
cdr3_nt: TGCGCCAGCAGCCAAGAACCCAGCTCCTACGAGCAGTACTTC

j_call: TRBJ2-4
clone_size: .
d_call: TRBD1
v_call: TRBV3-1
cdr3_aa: CASSLFYRGSTKNIQYF
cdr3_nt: TGTGCCAGCAGCCTTTTTTACAGGGGATCAACCAAAAACATTCAGTACTTC

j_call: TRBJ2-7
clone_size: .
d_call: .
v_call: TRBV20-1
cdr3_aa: CSARVADQPYEQYF
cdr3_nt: TGCAGTGCTAGAGTGGCGGACCAACCCTACGAGCAGTACTTC

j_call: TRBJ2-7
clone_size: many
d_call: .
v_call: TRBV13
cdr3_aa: CASSLVGRDLEEQYF
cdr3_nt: TGTGCCAGCAGCTTAGTGGGCAGGGATCTAGAGGAGCAGTACTTC

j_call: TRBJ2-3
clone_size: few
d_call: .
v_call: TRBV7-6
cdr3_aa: CASSSAGRGSAETVTDTQYF
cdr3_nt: TGTGCCAGCAGCTCCGCCGGTCGGGGCAGCGCCGAAACGGTCACAGATACGCAGTATTTT

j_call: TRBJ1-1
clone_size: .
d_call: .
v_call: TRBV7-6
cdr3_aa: CASSLDLLNTEAFF
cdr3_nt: TGTGCCAGCAGCTTGGACCTTTTAAACACTGAAGCTTTCTTT

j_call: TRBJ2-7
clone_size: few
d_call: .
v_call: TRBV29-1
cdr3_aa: CSVEDPASSYEQYF
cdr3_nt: TGCAGCGTTGAAGATCCGGCGAGCTCCTACGAGCAGTACTTC

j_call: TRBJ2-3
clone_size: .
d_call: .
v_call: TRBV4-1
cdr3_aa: CASSQGQTDSTDTQYF
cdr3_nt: TGCGCCAGCAGCCAAGGCCAGACGGATAGCACAGATACGCAGTATTTT

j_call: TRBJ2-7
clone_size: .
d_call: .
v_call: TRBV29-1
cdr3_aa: CSVLGATYEQYF
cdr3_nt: TGCAGCGTCCTCGGGGCCACCTACGAGCAGTACTTC

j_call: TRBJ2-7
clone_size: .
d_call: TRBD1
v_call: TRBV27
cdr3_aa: CASADRVPYEQYF
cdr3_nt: TGTGCCAGCGCGGACAGGGTGCCCTACGAGCAGTACTTC

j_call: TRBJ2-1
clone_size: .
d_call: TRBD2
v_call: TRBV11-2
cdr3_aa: CASSLDLSGVDEQFF
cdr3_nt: TGTGCCAGCAGCTTAGATTTGAGCGGGGTCGATGAGCAGTTCTTC

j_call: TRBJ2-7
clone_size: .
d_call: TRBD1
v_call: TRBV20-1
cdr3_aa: CSASRDRGTYEQYF
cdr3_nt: TGCAGTGCTAGTAGGGACAGGGGGACGTACGAGCAGTACTTC

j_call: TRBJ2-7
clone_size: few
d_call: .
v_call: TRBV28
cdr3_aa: CASSDSNRFYEQYF
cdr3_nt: TGTGCCAGCAGTGACTCCAACCGCTTTTACGAGCAGTACTTC

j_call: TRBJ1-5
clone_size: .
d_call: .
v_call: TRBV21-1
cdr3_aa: CASSKEEEGDGRNQPQHF
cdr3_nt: TGTGCCAGCAGCAAAGAAGAGGAAGGTGATGGTCGGAATCAGCCCCAGCATTTT

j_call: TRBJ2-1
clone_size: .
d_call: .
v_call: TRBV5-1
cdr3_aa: CASSIKPLGSQYNEQFF
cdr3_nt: TGCGCCAGCAGCATAAAACCCTTGGGCAGTCAATACAATGAGCAGTTCTTC

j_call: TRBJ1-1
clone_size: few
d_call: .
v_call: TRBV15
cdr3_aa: CATSTPGGNTEAFF
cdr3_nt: TGTGCCACCAGCACACCGGGGGGTAACACTGAAGCTTTCTTT

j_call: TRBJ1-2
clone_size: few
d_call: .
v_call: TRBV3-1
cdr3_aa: CASSQDFLATNYGYTF
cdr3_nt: TGTGCCAGCAGCCAAGATTTTTTAGCCACTAACTATGGCTACACCTTC

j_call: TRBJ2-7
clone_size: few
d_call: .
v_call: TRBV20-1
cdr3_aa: CSALAFSYEQYF
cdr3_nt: TGCAGTGCTCTAGCGTTCTCCTACGAGCAGTACTTC

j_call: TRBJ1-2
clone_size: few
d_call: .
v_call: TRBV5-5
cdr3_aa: CASSSLTGTRIFYGYTF
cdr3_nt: TGTGCCAGCAGCTCGCTTACCGGGACACGGATTTTCTATGGCTACACCTTC

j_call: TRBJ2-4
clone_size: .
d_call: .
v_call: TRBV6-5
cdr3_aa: CASSPTGGPKNIQYF
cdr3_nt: TGTGCCAGCAGTCCCACCGGGGGGCCCAAAAACATTCAGTACTTC

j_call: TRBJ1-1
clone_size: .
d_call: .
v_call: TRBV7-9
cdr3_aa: CASKFQNTEAFF
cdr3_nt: TGTGCCAGCAAATTTCAGAACACTGAAGCTTTCTTT

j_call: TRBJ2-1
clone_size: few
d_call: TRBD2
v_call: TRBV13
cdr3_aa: CASSSSGRAPFF
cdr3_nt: TGTGCCAGCAGCTCTAGCGGGAGGGCCCCGTTCTTC

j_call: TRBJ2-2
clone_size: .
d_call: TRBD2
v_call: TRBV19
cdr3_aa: CASTDSGTFANTGELFF
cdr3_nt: TGTGCCAGTACCGATAGCGGGACGTTCGCGAACACCGGGGAGCTGTTTTTT